These T cell receptor beta chains were read from a single sample in a study of graft-versus-host responses after intestinal transplantation. These receptors are not linked to any known antigen. Measured with immunoSEQ multiplex PCR; TCRdb has only the in-frame clones, and not every one. The sample yields about 100,000 clones, roughly 84% seen once. The specimen was unstimulated CD4+ T cells sorted from spleen or lymph node cells, collected before transplant. These receptors were obtained from a human donor who was the organ donor for an intestinal transplant. The CDR3 runs from the conserved cysteine through the conserved F or W. A D gene is named only where the DNA matches it firmly. Some rows have no size entry. The others give once, few or many, or a class for an expanded clone.

v_call	d_call	clone_size	j_call	cdr3_nt	cdr3_aa
TRBV12-2	-	-	TRBJ2-1	TGTGCAAGTCGCCTCCCAGGGACAGGGGGCTCGAGTTGCAATGAGCAGTTCTTC	CASRLPGTGGSSCNEQFF
TRBV7-8	TRBD1	-	TRBJ1-5	TGTGCCAGCAGCTCATTCGACAGGGCAAGGAATCAGCCCCAGCATTTT	CASSSFDRARNQPQHF
TRBV5-6	TRBD1	-	TRBJ1-2	TGTGCCAGCAGGCAAACAGGGGCCTGGGGCTACACCTTC	CASRQTGAWGYTF
TRBV12-5	-	-	TRBJ2-1	TGTGCTAGTGGTTTGCTGAATGAGCAGTTCTTC	CASGLLNEQFF
TRBV30	-	-	TRBJ2-1	TGTGCCTGGAGTGCTACCAAATTTAACAGGTATCATGAGCAGTTCTTC	CAWSATKFNRYHEQFF
TRBV18	TRBD1	few	TRBJ1-5	TGTGCCAGCTCACCCGGGACAGGGTCTCGGGTTTCCCAGCATTTT	CASSPGTGSRVSQHF
TRBV7-3	TRBD1	once	TRBJ2-5	TGTGCCAGCAGCCTAAGGGAAGCAGGGGGCTCAGAGACCCAGTACTTC	CASSLREAGGSETQYF
TRBV9	-	-	TRBJ1-2	TGTGCCAGCAGCTTTTCGGACAGTTTAGACTACTATGGCTACACCTTC	CASSFSDSLDYYGYTF
TRBV4-2	TRBD1	-	TRBJ1-2	TGTGCCAGCAGCCAGAATGGACAGGAGCCTTATGGCTACACCTTC	CASSQNGQEPYGYTF
TRBV6-5	TRBD1	-	TRBJ2-3	TGTGCCAGCAGTTACAGGGAGACAGGGGCCACAGATACGCAGTATTTT	CASSYRETGATDTQYF
TRBV6-5	-	-	TRBJ2-3	TGTGCCAGCAGTGAAGATGTGACAGATACGCAGTATTTT	CASSEDVTDTQYF
TRBV4-2	TRBD1	-	TRBJ1-1	TGTGCCAGCAGCCGTGACAGGGCGATGACTGAAGCTTTCTTT	CASSRDRAMTEAFF